This T cell receptor (beta chain) was recovered during a study of response to subunit inactivated influenza vaccine. Study-level results: There was a suggestion from the authors that each seasonal influenza vaccination recruits few new T cells.

TCRdb processed the RT-PCR reads anew with MiXCR; each CDR3 protein has one entry. The profile shows about 480,000 distinct CDR3 sequences, 25% of them singletons. With regard to this clonotype: As yet, its antigen is unknown.

This CDR3 is 15 amino acids long. The receptor's source is a man between 50 and 59 years old who received an inactivated influenza vaccine. The chain has TRBV21-1 and TRBJ1-2; the table's TRBD1 call for D was not verified on the DNA. TRBV21-1 is designated a pseudogene. The sample here was CD4+ T cells sorted from PBMCs, taken around 5 days after vaccination. The CDR3, as DNA: TGTGCCAGCAGCAAACCCCCCAGAACTAACTATGGCTACACCTTC. Protein product: CASSKPPRTNYGYTF.